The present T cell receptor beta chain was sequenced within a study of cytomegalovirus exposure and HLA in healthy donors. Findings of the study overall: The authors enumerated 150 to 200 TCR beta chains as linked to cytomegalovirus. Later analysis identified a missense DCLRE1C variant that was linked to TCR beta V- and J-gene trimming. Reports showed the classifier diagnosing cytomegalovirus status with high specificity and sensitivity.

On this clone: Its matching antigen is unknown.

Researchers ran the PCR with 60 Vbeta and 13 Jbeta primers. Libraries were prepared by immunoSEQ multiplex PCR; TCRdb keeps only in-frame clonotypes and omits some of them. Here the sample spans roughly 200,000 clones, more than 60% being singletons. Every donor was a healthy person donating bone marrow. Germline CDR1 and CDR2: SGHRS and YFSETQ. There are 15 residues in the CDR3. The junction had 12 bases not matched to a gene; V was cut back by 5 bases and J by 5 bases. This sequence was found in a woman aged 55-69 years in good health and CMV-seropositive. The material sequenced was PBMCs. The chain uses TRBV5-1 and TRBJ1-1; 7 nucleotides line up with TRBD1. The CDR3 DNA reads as TGCGCCAGCAGTAAAAATAGGGGGCGCGGGACTGAAGCTTTCTTT. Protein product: CASSKNRGRGTEAFF.